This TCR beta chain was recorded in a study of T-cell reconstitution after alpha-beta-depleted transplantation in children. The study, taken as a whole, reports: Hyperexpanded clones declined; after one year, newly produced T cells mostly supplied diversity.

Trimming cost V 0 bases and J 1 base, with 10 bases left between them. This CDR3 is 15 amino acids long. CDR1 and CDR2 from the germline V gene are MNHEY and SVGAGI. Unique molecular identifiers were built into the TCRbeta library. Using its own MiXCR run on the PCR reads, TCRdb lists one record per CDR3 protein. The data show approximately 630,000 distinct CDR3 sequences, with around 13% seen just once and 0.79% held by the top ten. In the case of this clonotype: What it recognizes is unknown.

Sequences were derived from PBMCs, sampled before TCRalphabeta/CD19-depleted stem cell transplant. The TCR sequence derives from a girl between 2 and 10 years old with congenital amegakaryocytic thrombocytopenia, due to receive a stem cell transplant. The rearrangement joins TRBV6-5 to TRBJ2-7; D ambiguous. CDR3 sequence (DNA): TGTGCCAGCAGTTACTCCCAATACGGATCCTACGAGCAGTACTTC. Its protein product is CASSYSQYGSYEQYF.